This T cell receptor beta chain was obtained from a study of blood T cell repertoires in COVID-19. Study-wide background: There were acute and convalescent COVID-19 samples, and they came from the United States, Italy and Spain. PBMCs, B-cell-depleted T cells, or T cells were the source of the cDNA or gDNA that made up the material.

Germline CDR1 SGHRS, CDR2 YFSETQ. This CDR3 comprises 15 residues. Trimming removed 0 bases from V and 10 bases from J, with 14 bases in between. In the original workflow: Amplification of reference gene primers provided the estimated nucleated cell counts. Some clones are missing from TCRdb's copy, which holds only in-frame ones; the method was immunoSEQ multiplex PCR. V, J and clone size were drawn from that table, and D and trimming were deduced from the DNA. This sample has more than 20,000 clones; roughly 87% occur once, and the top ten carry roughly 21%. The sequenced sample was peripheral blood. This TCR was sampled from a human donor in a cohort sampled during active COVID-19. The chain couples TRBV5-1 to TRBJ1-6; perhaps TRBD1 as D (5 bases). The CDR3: CASSLEVNHRSPLHF. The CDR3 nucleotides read TGCGCCAGCAGCTTGGAGGTGAACCACAGGTCACCCCTCCACTTT.